The entry that follows covers one T cell receptor (beta chain) sequence. The target of this receptor is not known. Qualities for individual bases were not recorded, and no much larger clone is one base off. Via the germline V gene, CDR1 is KGHSH and CDR2 LQKENI. The CDR3 holds 16 amino acids from the cysteine to the phenylalanine. Only CDR3 DNA remains: 48 bases, in frame from the first base. Trimming takes 0 bases from V and 6 bases from J, and the germline ends sit 14 bases apart. The entry originates in a study of shared clonotypes between healthy human individuals (dated by TCRdb to the early 2020s). In terms of the full investigation: A few men and a couple of women, aged 18 to 49 years, made up the cohort. The study deeply sequenced blood TCR repertoires of roughly five healthy adults to estimate repertoire size and the extent of clonotype sharing between individuals. Leukapheresis yielded between about 0.94 and 8.9 billion PBMCs per donor. For each donor, three plates each were used for CD4 naive and CD4 memory, two plates were used for CD8 naive, and one plate was used for CD8 memory. Libraries were prepared and TCR repertoires were sequenced by different laboratories using diverse techniques, in order to increase sequencing depth and limit assay-specific biases. The study at large found these results: Sampling was restricted to blood, and TCR repertoires in tissues likely differ from the TCR repertoires found in blood. Pairwise subsampling led to the expectation that sequencing depth would affect the degree of clonotype sharing among donors. Compared with non-shared clonotypes, the clonotypes found in all four sorted-subset donors had higher generation probabilities. Larger estimated clonotype richness was generally found for naive subsets than for memory subsets. When several donors were compared, the shared fraction of clonotypes was roughly 4.8% for naive CD4, 3.5% to 4% for naive CD8, roughly 2.5% for memory CD4, and 0.35% to 0.4% for memory CD8. The genetic and exposure-history diversity represented was limited by the small number of donors. Even with the large sequencing depth, rarefaction of the sorted-subset datasets indicated that sequencing was incomplete.

Donors were healthy HIV-negative adults with no recently reported acute infections or vaccinations. Every donor was a Caucasian adult living in Nashville, Tennessee, USA. CD4+ T cells were enriched by magnetic negative selection; naive cells were then positively selected on CD45RA, and the negative fraction formed the memory subset. Blood was obtained by leukapheresis, after which PBMCs were separated by Ficoll-Histopaque density gradient centrifugation and cryopreserved in liquid nitrogen vapor phase. Analytical flow cytometry was used to check the purity and quantity of each magnetically sorted T cell population. Genomic DNA was isolated from every sorted fraction and measured by UV absorbance on a Nanodrop 2000c. Using the deep immunoSEQ assay, multiplex PCR amplified TCR CDR3 regions from genomic DNA. Extracted genomic DNA from each cell subset was spread evenly across all wells of several immunoSEQ 96-well plates, with each plate serving as a replicate. Each replicate PCR for sorted subsets received around 200 ng genomic DNA, equal to about 30,000 T cell genomes. The purified libraries were quantified using a Qubit 3.0 fluorometer, sized with a Bioanalyzer 2100, and then quantified again using the KAPA Library Quantification kit. Each immunoSEQ 96-well plate was sequenced on its own single-read 150-cycle Illumina NextSeq 550 flow cell. Under the source paper's analysis protocol: Because the immunoSEQ output held only junctional sequences and lacked quality scores, the filtering could not match the filtering applied to full-length reads. Sequences were annotated with PyIR, a Python wrapper for IgBLAST v1.9, using IMGT germline references to assign V/J genes and CDR3. Reads with weak V/J assignments (E-value above 1e-6), missing CDR3, stop codons, out-of-frame junctions, or ambiguous translated residues were removed. V3J clonotypes were defined by identical inferred V gene, J gene, and CDR3 amino acid sequence. To compute the percentage overlap between repertoires, the number of shared unique clonotypes was divided by the size of the smaller repertoire. Three approaches were used to assess repertoire richness: RTK rarefaction, the Chao1 estimator, and Recon v2.1 estimates of unobserved clonotypes. Generation probabilities were computed with OLGA for all TCRbeta clonotypes obtained by the gDNA method from several donors. Entries here come from immuneACCESS through TCRdb and include only in-frame sequences with V and J called. Some clones fail to appear in such tables; in the studies checked, an unresolved V gene covers under half of the shortfall, and the cause of the remainder is unknown. V and J calls and clone size come straight from that table; D and trimming were deduced from the DNA. Within this sample are some 2,500,000 clones, with 85% to 95% of them counted one time only. The ten largest clones add up to 0.3% to 0.4% of the sample.

The chain is made from TRBV18 and TRBJ1-4, with the identity of the D gene unclear. Sequencing was done on a sample of naive CD4+ T cells from PBMCs. The meaning of the sample's cell subset or site label: CD45RA+ positively selected. The TCR sequence derives from a man aged 18 to 29 in good health. Some clones in this sample may be carry-over from other donors' samples. The CDR3 reads CASSPPSGGRDEKLFF. The base sequence is TGTGCCAGCTCACCACCGTCGGGAGGGAGAGATGAAAAACTGTTTTTT.